This is a list of T cell receptor beta chains from one sample in a study of PD-1 blockade in classical Hodgkin lymphoma. The data were produced by immunoSEQ multiplex PCR, yet TCRdb's version contains in-frame clones alone and is incomplete. This sample yields 12,000 or so clones, of which 92% are seen a single time; approximately 22% belongs to the top ten. The sample consisted of peripheral blood mononuclear cells (PBMCs), taken at baseline. Receptors were obtained from a human donor with classical Hodgkin lymphoma. The CDR3 runs from the conserved cysteine through the conserved F or W. Each record gives: V gene, clone size, D gene, J gene, CDR3 DNA, CDR3 protein. D genes are given only for firm matches. Clone size, where shown, is once, few, many, or a class for clones that have expanded.

v_call: TRBV6-6
clone_size: -
d_call: TRBD2
j_call: TRBJ2-3
cdr3_nt: TGTGCCAGCAGTTACGGGACTAGCGGGCACACAGATACGCAGTATTTT
cdr3_aa: CASSYGTSGHTDTQYF

v_call: TRBV10-3
clone_size: -
d_call: -
j_call: TRBJ1-5
cdr3_nt: TGTGCCATCAGTGAGACGAGGGATCAGCCCCAGCATTTT
cdr3_aa: CAISETRDQPQHF

v_call: TRBV11-1
clone_size: -
d_call: -
j_call: TRBJ1-6
cdr3_nt: TGTGCCAGCAGCTTAGCCCAACTACCTTCACCCCTCCACTTT
cdr3_aa: CASSLAQLPSPLHF

v_call: TRBV4-1
clone_size: few
d_call: -
j_call: TRBJ1-1
cdr3_nt: TGCGCCAGTCTCGGGCCCCTTAAGGGAACTGAAGCTTTCTTT
cdr3_aa: CASLGPLKGTEAFF

v_call: TRBV7-6
clone_size: once
d_call: -
j_call: TRBJ1-5
cdr3_nt: TGTGCCAGCAGCCGCGGGTCTGGTGGCAATCAGCCCCAGCATTTT
cdr3_aa: CASSRGSGGNQPQHF

v_call: TRBV6-4
clone_size: -
d_call: -
j_call: TRBJ2-1
cdr3_nt: TGTGCCAGCAGTGACTCCCGCTACAATGAGCAGTTCTTC
cdr3_aa: CASSDSRYNEQFF

v_call: TRBV6-6
clone_size: -
d_call: TRBD1
j_call: TRBJ1-2
cdr3_nt: TGTGCCAGCAGTTACGTTCCGGGACAGGGGTTGGGAGGCTACACCTTC
cdr3_aa: CASSYVPGQGLGGYTF

v_call: TRBV4-1
clone_size: -
d_call: TRBD1
j_call: TRBJ1-5
cdr3_nt: TGCGCCAGCAGCCGACATGGACCAGGGGGAGGCAGCAATCAGCCCCAGCATTTT
cdr3_aa: CASSRHGPGGGSNQPQHF

v_call: TRBV10-1
clone_size: once
d_call: TRBD2
j_call: TRBJ2-2
cdr3_nt: TGCGCCAGCAGTGAGTCTTTCAGACAGTCCCTGGTGAGCGGGAGGACCGACACCGGGGAGCTGTTTTTT
cdr3_aa: CASSESFRQSLVSGRTDTGELFF

v_call: TRBV5-4
clone_size: -
d_call: -
j_call: TRBJ1-2
cdr3_nt: TGTGCCAGCAGCTTGGGGTCAGGGGCCCCCAAGAGGGATGGCTACACCTTC
cdr3_aa: CASSLGSGAPKRDGYTF

v_call: TRBV7-6
clone_size: -
d_call: TRBD2
j_call: TRBJ2-4
cdr3_nt: TGTGCCAGCAGCAGGGTTGGGGGGGAAAACATTCAGTACTTC
cdr3_aa: CASSRVGGENIQYF

v_call: TRBV6-5
clone_size: -
d_call: TRBD1
j_call: TRBJ2-7
cdr3_nt: TGTGCCAGCAGTTACGGGACAGGGGCCTACGAGCAGTACTTC
cdr3_aa: CASSYGTGAYEQYF

v_call: TRBV10-3
clone_size: once
d_call: TRBD2
j_call: TRBJ2-7
cdr3_nt: TGTGCCATCAGTGAGGGACTAGCGGGGGGGCGTAAGGAGCAGTACTTC
cdr3_aa: CAISEGLAGGRKEQYF

v_call: TRBV4-1
clone_size: -
d_call: -
j_call: TRBJ1-6
cdr3_nt: TGCGCCAGCAGCCAAGCCATCACCCACTCCTATAATTCACCCCTCCACTTT
cdr3_aa: CASSQAITHSYNSPLHF